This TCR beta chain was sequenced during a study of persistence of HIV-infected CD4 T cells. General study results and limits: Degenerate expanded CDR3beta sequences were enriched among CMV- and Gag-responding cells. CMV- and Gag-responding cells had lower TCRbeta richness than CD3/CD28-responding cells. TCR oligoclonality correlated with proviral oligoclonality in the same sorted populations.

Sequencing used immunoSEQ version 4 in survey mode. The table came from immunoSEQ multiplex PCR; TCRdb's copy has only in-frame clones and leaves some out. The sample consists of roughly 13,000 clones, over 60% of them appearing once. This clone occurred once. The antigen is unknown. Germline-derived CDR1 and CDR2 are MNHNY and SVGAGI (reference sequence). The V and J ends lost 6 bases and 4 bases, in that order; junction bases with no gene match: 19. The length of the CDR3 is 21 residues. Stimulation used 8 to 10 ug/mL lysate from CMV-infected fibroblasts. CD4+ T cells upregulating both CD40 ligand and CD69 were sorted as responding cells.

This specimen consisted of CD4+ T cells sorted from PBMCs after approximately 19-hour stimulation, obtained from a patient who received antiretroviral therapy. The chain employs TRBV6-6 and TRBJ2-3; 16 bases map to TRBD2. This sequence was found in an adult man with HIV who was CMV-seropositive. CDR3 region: CASSRSYGTSGGAGSPDTQYF. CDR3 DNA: TGTGCCAGCAGCAGATCCTACGGGACTAGCGGGGGGGCCGGTTCCCCAGATACGCAGTATTTT.